This T cell receptor (beta chain) was found in a study of T cells in Graves' hyperthyroidism and ophthalmopathy. This CDR3 is 17 amino acids long. Trimming at V came to 2 bases and at J to 0 bases, leaving 10 bases not matched to a gene. Amplified regions were TCR beta CDR3 sequences from RNA transcripts. Researchers ran a first-round RT-PCR on the TCR CDR3 using the HTBI primer set. MiXCR, run by TCRdb on the multiplex PCR reads, gives a single entry per CDR3 protein. This repertoire shows more than 350,000 distinct CDR3 sequences, around 15% found once; its top ten account for about 20%. This clonotype has more than one count but fewer than ten.

This chain joins TRBV12-3 or TRBV12-4 and TRBJ2-7; 7 bases are shared with TRBD2. The sequence was collected from an older woman with Graves' ophthalmopathy. The sequenced sample was blood. The CDR3 DNA follows: TGTGCCAGCAGTTTACGGCAGCTAGCGGACGTCTCCTACGAGCAGTACTTC. It translates to CASSLRQLADVSYEQYF.